The 15 T cell receptor beta chains given below trace back to one sample, sequenced in a study of beta chain features in type 1 diabetes. Expressed TCRB transcripts got sequenced, as all isolated RNA was reverse transcribed. The protocol was immunoSEQ multiplex PCR, while the TCRdb copy is restricted to in-frame clones and leaves out a portion. The sample lists roughly 610,000 clones; roughly 15% were seen once. Sequencing input: naive CD4+ T cells from blood. Receptor source: a man aged 18 to 30 in good health.

In its sample, this clone was seen a few times. The chain joins TRBV25-1 to TRBJ2-1, with 10 bases fitting TRBD2. CDR1 MGHDK and CDR2 SYGVNS come from the germline V gene. The CDR3 contains 18 residues. Unmatched junction bases numbered 17, after V lost 4 bases and J lost 8 bases. The CDR3 DNA is TGTGCCAGCAGTGTCTCTGTAGCGGGAGGTTTTTTTCTTCATGAGCAGTTCTTC. It is translated as CASSVSVAGGFFLHEQFF.

V is TRBV11-2 and J is TRBJ2-2; possible D gene TRBD1, 5 bases. The CDR3 runs 15 residues. V was shortened by 5 bases and J by 3 bases, with 13 bases between the two germline ends. CDR1 is SGHAT, CDR2 FQNNGV, per germline. This chain's CDR3 is CASSVDRIDTGELFF. In DNA form, the CDR3 reads TGTGCCAGCAGCGTTGACAGAATTGACACCGGGGAGCTGTTTTTT.

This rearrangement joins TRBV25-1 to TRBJ2-7; 10 bases map to TRBD1. CDR3 length equals 14 residues. Unmatched junction bases numbered 6, after V lost 2 bases and J lost 8 bases. CDR1 MGHDK and CDR2 SYGVNS come from the germline V gene. The CDR3 nucleotides read TGTGCCAGCAGTGAAGGACAGGGGGGGTACAAGCAGTACTTC. This translates into CASSEGQGGYKQYF.

The chain joins TRBV25-1 to TRBJ2-2, with a weak D call TRBD1 (5 bases). CDR1 is MGHDK and CDR2 is SYGVNS in the germline V gene. The ends were cut back, 2 bases at V and 4 bases at J, with 11 bases in the middle. CDR3 length: 15 amino acids. The CDR3 reads CASSEEVGATGELFF. CDR3 nucleotides: TGTGCCAGCAGTGAAGAGGTAGGGGCCACCGGGGAGCTGTTTTTT.

This clone occurred a few times. The gene calls are TRBV28 and TRBJ2-1; D could derive from TRBD1 or TRBD2 (5 bases each). Trimming removed 4 bases at V and 4 bases at J, with 20 bases between. CDR3 length equals 17 residues. CDR1 and CDR2 from the germline V gene are MDHEN and SYDVKM. CDR3 region: CASSSIPSRGHYNEQFF. The CDR3 nucleotides read TGTGCCAGCAGTTCTATCCCGAGCCGGGGCCATTACAATGAGCAGTTCTTC.

V and J are TRBV6-5 and TRBJ1-2, with TRBD1 identical over 7 bases. The CDR3 spans 14 residues. The J segment lost 8 bases and the V segment lost 6 bases, leaving 12 bases of the junction unmatched. The germline gives CDR1 MNHEY, CDR2 SVGAGI. Here the CDR3 reads CASSTQGFLGGYTF. CDR3 coding DNA: TGTGCCAGCAGCACACAGGGGTTCTTAGGGGGCTACACCTTC.

This clone was seen a handful of times. The same CDR3 also results from other DNA sequences found in this sample. V gene TRBV2 combines with J gene TRBJ2-5; TRBD1 matches 9 bases. Trimming at V came to 5 bases and at J to 5 bases, leaving 3 bases not matched to a gene. The germline CDR1 and CDR2 sequences are SNHLY and FYNNEI. The CDR3 runs 13 residues. This chain's CDR3 is CASSTGGAETQYF. DNA of the CDR3: TGTGCCAGCAGTACAGGGGGCGCGGAGACCCAGTACTTC.

This clone has a handful of counts. This rearrangement joins TRBV6-5 to TRBJ2-5; D is possibly TRBD1 (5 bases). The DNA end favors TRBJ2-7, so the J call may be wrong. This CDR3 has 14 residues. Germline values: CDR1 MNHEY, CDR2 SVGAGI. CDR3 sequence (DNA): TGTGCCAGCAGGTACCACCAGGGCACGTACGAGCAGTACTTC. Its protein product is CASRYHQGTYEQYF.

This chain uses TRBV19 with TRBJ1-2; D is unclear. The CDR3 is 13 residues long. V was cut by 4 bases and J by 1 base, with 7 bases left in between. The germline V gene has CDR1 LNHDA and CDR2 SQIVND (reference sequence). The CDR3: CASSTTVNYGYTF. CDR3 nucleotides: TGTGCCAGTAGTACGACGGTTAACTATGGCTACACCTTC. The variable domain in full, with the rest retrieved from reference TRBV19 and TRBJ1-2, is DGGITQSPKYLFRKEGQNVTLSCEQNLNHDAMYWYRQDPGQGLRLIYYSQIVNDFQKGDIAEGYSVSREKKESFPLTVTSAQKNPTAFYLCASSTTVNYGYTFGSGTRLTVV.

This rearrangement joins TRBV7-3 to TRBJ2-2; TRBD1 agrees at 11 bases. V trimming: 4 bases; J trimming: 4 bases; junction bases outside the gene matches: 8. CDR1 SGHTA and CDR2 FQGTGA come from the germline V gene. The CDR3 contains 17 residues. Here the CDR3 DNA reads TGTGCCAGCAGCTCTGTCTACGGGACAGGGGGCACCGGGGAGCTGTTTTTT. It translates to CASSSVYGTGGTGELFF. Using reference TRBV7-3 and TRBJ2-2 for the parts outside the CDR3, the full variable domain is GAGVSQTPSNKVTEKGKYVELRCDPISGHTALYWYRQSLGQGPEFLIYFQGTGAADDSGLPNDRFFAVRPEGSVSTLKIQRTERGDSAVYLCASSSVYGTGGTGELFFGEGSRLTVL.

This clone appeared a few times. The rearrangement uses TRBV10-3 and TRBJ2-7; D may be TRBD2 (5 bases). The germline V and J ends were trimmed by 6 bases and 0 bases, with 9 bases remaining between them. Germline V gene lookup returns CDR1 ENHRY and CDR2 SYGVKD. CDR3 size: 13 residues. CDR3 protein: CAISGAASYEQYF. The CDR3 bases are TGTGCCATCAGCGGAGCGGCCTCCTACGAGCAGTACTTC.

The genes are TRBV7-3 and TRBJ2-3; D is ambiguous. Looked up from germline, CDR1 is SGHTA and CDR2 is FQGTGA. The CDR3 runs 12 residues. V was shortened by 2 bases and J by 6 bases, with 6 bases between the two germline ends. The CDR3 DNA reads TGTGCCAGCAGCTTACAGGCGGATACGCAGTATTTT. Translating it yields CASSLQADTQYF.

The V call is TRBV7-2, the J call TRBJ2-7; 12 positions match TRBD2. From germline, CDR1 is SGHTA and CDR2 FQGNSA. CDR3 length equals 18 residues. With 2 bases clipped from V and 5 bases from J, the junction kept 13 bases outside the gene matches. The CDR3: CASSLTLAGGPLRNEQYF. As DNA, the CDR3 is TGTGCCAGCAGCTTAACTCTAGCGGGAGGGCCCCTCAGGAACGAGCAGTACTTC. Using reference TRBV7-2 and TRBJ2-7 for the parts outside the CDR3, the full variable domain is GAGVSQSPSNKVTEKGKDVELRCDPISGHTALYWYRQSLGQGLEFLIYFQGNSAPDKSGLPSDRFSAERTGGSVSTLTIQRTQQEDSAVYLCASSLTLAGGPLRNEQYFGPGTRLTVT.

The rearrangement links TRBV7-2 to TRBJ2-1; 10 positions agree with TRBD1. Trimming at V came to 5 bases and at J to 5 bases, leaving 9 bases not matched to a gene. The CDR3 is 16 residues long. The V gene's germline CDR1 is SGHTA and CDR2 FQGNSA. CDR3 in DNA: TGTGCCAGCAGCCGACCGGGACAGGGGAGAGACAATGAGCAGTTCTTC. Translated, it gives CASSRPGQGRDNEQFF.

Only a few counts were recorded for this clone. The chain is built from TRBV7-3 and TRBJ2-7, with 11 bases that match TRBD2. Germline lookup yields CDR1 SGHTA and CDR2 FQGTGA. CDR3 length: 15 amino acids. V lost 4 bases and J lost 2; bases outside the gene matches: 4. CDR3 bases: TGTGCCAGCAGCTCGAGGACTAGCGGGCCCTACGAGCAGTACTTC. It codes for CASSSRTSGPYEQYF.